The 11 T cell receptor beta chains listed next were all sequenced from one sample in a study of blood T cells in healthy people across ages. The use of a sample-barcoded 5' primer and a J-beta primer mix characterized a second PCR of roughly 6 to 11 cycles. Using its own MiXCR run on the 5' RACE reads, TCRdb lists one record per CDR3 protein. The repertoire holds 700,000 to 950,000 distinct CDR3 sequences, with 43% as singletons. Sequencing input: blood. These receptor sequences come from a woman aged 60 to 75 in good health.

This clonotype was recorded many times. The CDR3 coding sequence is TGTGCCACCAGTGATGGGACAAATTCAAGAGATACGCAGTATTTT. It translates to CATSDGTNSRDTQYF. The chain is built from TRBV24-1 and TRBJ2-3, with D perhaps TRBD1 (6 bases). Trimming cost V 3 bases and J 5 bases, with 14 bases left between them. Germline CDR1 reads KGHDR; CDR2 reads SFDVKD. This CDR3 spans 15 amino acids.

V is TRBV29-1 and J is TRBJ2-1; D perhaps matches TRBD1 (5 bases). Germline V gene sequence: CDR1 SQVTM, CDR2 ANQGSEA. This CDR3 comprises 13 residues. The V gene lost 5 bases and the J gene lost 7 bases, with 15 bases spanning the gap. CDR3 region: CSVSGSSWNEQFF. CDR3 DNA sequence: TGCAGCGTTTCAGGGTCCTCATGGAATGAGCAGTTCTTC.

Of note for this clonotype: The junction differs from germline at one of its ends, possibly a read error. The gene calls are TRBV4-2 and TRBJ2-1, with 8 nucleotides matching TRBD2. From germline, CDR1 is LGHNA and CDR2 YNFKEQ. This CDR3 region has 16 residues. The CDR3 DNA sequence: TGTGCCAGCAGCCAGCAGACTAGCGCCAACTACGATGAGCAGTTCTTC. This translates into CASSQQTSANYDEQFF.

The chain recombines TRBV25-1 with TRBJ2-6; D unclear. V lost 3 bases and J lost 2, with 5 bases in between. In germline, CDR1 is MGHDK, CDR2 SYGVNS. The CDR3 covers 14 residues. CDR3 sequence (DNA): TGTGCCAGCAGTGAGTCTGCTGGGGCCAACGTCCTGACTTTC. Translation: CASSESAGANVLTF.

The chain combines TRBV20-1 with TRBJ2-4; 9 nucleotides align to TRBD1. Gene TRBJ2-7 matches the end of the DNA better, so the J call may be wrong. The length of the CDR3 is 14 residues. Per the germline V gene, CDR1 is DFQATT and CDR2 is SNEGSKA (reference sequence). The CDR3 region has the DNA TGCAGTGCTATCTCACAGGGGGCTGGGTACGAGCAGTACTTC. Its protein is CSAISQGAGYEQYF.

This CDR3 is CASSQGIAGTWETQYF. CDR3 bases: TGTGCCAGCAGCCAAGGAATAGCGGGGACGTGGGAGACCCAGTACTTC. The chain couples TRBV3-1 to TRBJ2-5; TRBD2 aligns across 8 bases. With 1 base clipped from V and 5 bases from J, the junction kept 9 bases outside the gene matches. Germline lookup yields CDR1 LGHDT and CDR2 YNNKEL (reference sequence). This CDR3 is 16 amino acids long.

The chain employs TRBV2 and TRBJ2-3, with TRBD2 identical over 8 bases. J gave up 2 bases and V 5 bases, and 9 bases lay outside the gene matches. The V gene's germline CDR1 is SNHLY and CDR2 FYNNEI. CDR3 length: 16 residues. CDR3 bases: TGTGCCAGCAGTTCGATTACTAGCGGACTCACAGATACGCAGTATTTT. This gives the protein CASSSITSGLTDTQYF.

This clonotype was seen a handful of times. The CDR3 spells CASSSDRSSTSTDTQYF. The DNA for the CDR3 is TGTGCCAGCAGCTCAGACAGGAGCTCTACTAGCACAGATACGCAGTATTTT. The chain has TRBV5-5 and TRBJ2-3; TRBD1 might be the D (6 bases). This CDR3 contains 17 residues. Trimming removed 3 bases from V and 0 bases from J, with 17 bases in between. CDR1 is SGHKS and CDR2 is YYEKEE in the germline V gene (reference sequence).

The chain joins TRBV3-1 to TRBJ2-7; D is possibly TRBD1 or TRBD2 (5 bases each). V gave up 8 bases and J gave up 0 bases, with 17 bases separating them. Germline CDR1 is LGHDT and CDR2 is YNNKEL (reference sequence). The CDR3 sequence is 15 residues long. CDR3 region: CASGQLYSDSYEQYF. The CDR3 bases are TGTGCCAGCGGACAATTGTATAGCGACTCCTACGAGCAGTACTTC.

The rearrangement links TRBV28 to TRBJ2-7; TRBD1 is a possible D gene (6 bases). This CDR3 is 15 amino acids long. Trimming cost V 2 bases and J 2 bases, with 13 bases left between them. Germline V lookup: CDR1 MDHEN, CDR2 SYDVKM. DNA of the CDR3: TGTGCCAGCAGTTTAGGACAGTTAACCCCCTACGAGCAGTACTTC. Protein product: CASSLGQLTPYEQYF.

V is TRBV19 and J is TRBJ2-1; perhaps TRBD1 as D (6 bases). V was pared by 3 bases and J by 0 bases, with 12 bases between. CDR1 LNHDA and CDR2 SQIVND come from the germline V gene (reference sequence). The CDR3 contains 16 residues. CDR3 DNA sequence: TGTGCCAGTAGTATTCCCAGGGGTAGCTCCTACAATGAGCAGTTCTTC. Translated: CASSIPRGSSYNEQFF.